This TCR beta chain was captured by sequencing in a study of blood T cell repertoires in COVID-19. Per the germline V gene, CDR1 is WNHNN and CDR2 is SYGVQD (reference sequence). The CDR3 sequence is 15 residues long. The V and J ends lost 5 bases and 3 bases, in that order; junction bases with no gene match: 2. The method was immunoSEQ multiplex PCR; TCRdb's version includes in-frame clones alone and lacks a portion of them. The table shows about 190,000 clones, with around 85% occurring only once. The specimen was PBMCs or T cells enriched from blood (not recorded which). This chain joins TRBV10-1 and TRBJ2-1; TRBD2 agrees at 12 bases. This receptor was identified in a woman in her thirties who had recovered from COVID-19. CDR3 loop: CASSLLAGGYNEQFF. As DNA, the CDR3 is TGCGCCAGCAGTTTACTAGCGGGGGGCTACAATGAGCAGTTCTTC.